These 28 T cell receptor beta chains came from one sample sequenced in a study of cytomegalovirus exposure and HLA in healthy donors. The protocol was immunoSEQ multiplex PCR, while the TCRdb copy is restricted to in-frame clones and leaves out a portion. The top ten clones hold 0.65% to 0.95% of a sample with about 360,000 clones, 80% to 90% of them seen once. Sequenced input: PBMCs. All receptors come from a woman aged 18-29 years in good health and CMV-seronegative.

This chain links TRBV28 with TRBJ1-6; no clear D gene. Germline CDR1 is MDHEN and CDR2 is SYDVKM. Trimming left V 2 bases short and J 6 bases short, with 5 bases between. The CDR3 covers 13 residues. CDR3 region: CASSLQVNSPLHF. CDR3 in DNA: TGTGCCAGCAGTTTACAGGTTAATTCACCCCTCCACTTT.

The rearrangement joins TRBV19 to TRBJ2-7; 9 bases map to TRBD1. V lost 3 bases, J lost 3 bases, and 3 bases stayed unmatched. This CDR3 has 14 amino acids. CDR1 is LNHDA, CDR2 SQIVND, per germline (reference sequence). Written as DNA, the CDR3 is TGTGCCAGTAGTATGGACAGGGGAGGCTACGAGCAGTACTTC. This sequence encodes CASSMDRGGYEQYF.

This clone showed up just once. The gene calls are TRBV30 and TRBJ2-1; 9 nucleotides match TRBD2. This CDR3 is built from 13 residues. V lost 6 bases, J lost 7 bases, and 7 bases stayed unmatched. Germline loops: CDR1 GTSNPN, CDR2 SVGIG (reference sequence). CDR3 region: CACSGSGRNEQFF. CDR3 nucleotides: TGTGCCTGTAGCGGGAGCGGAAGGAATGAGCAGTTCTTC.

The rearrangement uses TRBV27 and TRBJ2-6; TRBD1 aligns across 9 bases. This CDR3 spans 19 amino acids. The ends lost 8 bases at V and 0 bases at J; junction bases unmatched: 14. Looked up from germline, CDR1 is MNHEY and CDR2 is SMNVEV (reference sequence). CDR3 nucleotide sequence: TGTGCCAGCTCCGGTTTCCGGGACAGGGAACCCTCTGGGGCCAACGTCCTGACTTTC. Its protein is CASSGFRDREPSGANVLTF.

The chain uses TRBV5-6 and TRBJ1-6; TRBD1 agrees at 7 bases. This CDR3 region has 15 residues. Germline V gene sequence: CDR1 SGHDT, CDR2 YYEEEE. Trimming cost V 3 bases and J 7 bases; bases outside gene matches: 7. The CDR3 DNA is TGTGCCAGCAGCTCGGGACAGCGAAAAAATTCACCCCTCCACTTT. This encodes CASSSGQRKNSPLHF.

This chain links TRBV11-2 with TRBJ2-1, with 9 positions matching TRBD1. CDR1 is SGHAT and CDR2 is FQNNGV in the germline V gene. Trimming at V came to 5 bases and at J to 1 base, leaving 6 bases not matched to a gene. The CDR3 sequence is 16 residues long. CDR3 region: CASSTRQGESYNEQFF. The CDR3 coding sequence is TGTGCCAGCAGCACCAGACAGGGGGAATCCTACAATGAGCAGTTCTTC.

This clone came up once. The CDR3 DNA sequence: TGTGCCACGGAGGAGACTAGTAAGAACACCGGGGAGCTGTTTTTT. It encodes CATEETSKNTGELFF. The chain combines TRBV10-3 with TRBJ2-2; perhaps TRBD2 as D (6 bases). Trimming took 10 bases from V and 1 from J, leaving 16 bases between them. Per the germline V gene, CDR1 is ENHRY and CDR2 is SYGVKD. There are 15 residues in the CDR3.

A few counts support this clone. CDR3 protein: CASSPVGANTGELFF. The CDR3 DNA is TGTGCCAGCTCACCAGTGGGAGCGAACACCGGGGAGCTGTTTTTT. The rearrangement links TRBV18 to TRBJ2-2; perhaps TRBD2 as D (5 bases). Trimming removed 2 bases from V and 0 bases from J, with 7 bases in between. Germline-derived CDR1 and CDR2 are KGHSH and LQKENI. The CDR3 sequence is 15 residues long.

The rearrangement uses TRBV6-5 and TRBJ2-7; D ambiguous. V gave up 4 bases and J gave up 4 bases, with 8 bases separating them. There are 12 residues in the CDR3. CDR1 is MNHEY and CDR2 is SVGAGI in the germline V gene. CDR3 sequence: CASSSSMYEQYF. The CDR3 DNA follows: TGTGCCAGCAGTTCTAGTATGTACGAGCAGTACTTC.

CDR3 bases: TGTGCCAGCAGTTTGGGTAGCGGGAGGCCAAACTCCTACGAGCAGTACTTC. It specifies CASSLGSGRPNSYEQYF. The rearrangement uses TRBV27 and TRBJ2-7; TRBD2 agrees at 10 bases. The V gene end was trimmed by 3 bases and the J gene end by 0 bases; junction bases not matched to a gene: 8. This CDR3 is built from 17 residues. From germline, CDR1 is MNHEY and CDR2 SMNVEV (reference sequence).

The chain carries TRBV10-3 and TRBJ1-6; the D gene is possibly TRBD1 (5 bases). V lost 6 bases to trimming and J lost 8 bases, with 11 bases between them. The CDR3 loop spans 13 amino acids. CDR1 ENHRY and CDR2 SYGVKD come from the germline V gene. CDR3 loop: CAIRPEGDSPLHF. The CDR3 DNA is TGTGCCATCAGACCCGAAGGGGATTCACCCCTCCACTTT.

This rearrangement joins TRBV27 to TRBJ2-6; 10 positions match TRBD1. From germline, CDR1 is MNHEY and CDR2 SMNVEV (reference sequence). This CDR3 comprises 19 residues. Trimming removed 2 bases from V and 3 bases from J; junction bases left unmatched: 10. CDR3 sequence: CASSLGPGQGLGGANVLTF. The CDR3 nucleotides are TGTGCCAGCAGTTTAGGCCCGGGACAGGGGCTAGGTGGGGCCAACGTCCTGACTTTC.

The CDR3 here is CASSTDRIPYEQYF. The CDR3, as DNA: TGTGCCAGCAGCACCGACAGGATTCCCTACGAGCAGTACTTC. The chain is built from TRBV7-9 and TRBJ2-7; tentatively, D is TRBD1 (6 bases). Germline loops: CDR1 SEHNR, CDR2 FQNEAQ (reference sequence). Deletions cut 5 bases from V and 2 bases from J, with 13 bases between. The CDR3 sequence is 14 residues long.

Remarks on this clone: Other DNA sequences within the sample encode an identical CDR3. The rearrangement uses TRBV9 and TRBJ2-2; D is undetermined. V was pared by 0 bases and J by 1 base, with 7 bases between. Per the germline V gene, CDR1 is SGDLS and CDR2 is YYNGEE. CDR3 length equals 15 residues. The CDR3 coding sequence is TGTGCCAGCAGCGTAGGCGGCGGGAACACCGGGGAGCTGTTTTTT. Residues: CASSVGGGNTGELFF.

The CDR3 spells CASSLQGLRGGLSNEQYF. CDR3 in DNA: TGTGCCAGCAGCCTTCAAGGGTTGCGGGGGGGCCTTTCGAACGAGCAGTACTTC. The chain joins TRBV7-6 to TRBJ2-7; 9 bases match TRBD2. Germline V CDR1 and CDR2: SGHVS, FNYEAQ. CDR3 length equals 18 residues. V gave up 5 bases and J gave up 5 bases; unmatched junction bases: 19. Full variable domain (remainder filled in from reference TRBV7-6 and TRBJ2-7): GAGVSQSPRYKVTKRGQDVALRCDPISGHVSLYWYRQALGQGPEFLTYFNYEAQQDKSGLPNDRFSAERPEGSISTLTIQRTEQRDSAMYRCASSLQGLRGGLSNEQYFGPGTRLTVT.

The CDR3 DNA sequence: TGTGCCAGCAGCTTAAGACAGGGGGCCTACAATGAGCAGTTCTTC. Translated: CASSLRQGAYNEQFF. This chain links TRBV7-9 with TRBJ2-1; 9 bases fit TRBD1. Germline-derived CDR1 and CDR2 are SEHNR and FQNEAQ (reference sequence). The CDR3 consists of 15 residues. The ends lost 2 bases at V and 2 bases at J; junction bases unmatched: 1.

The V and J genes are TRBV5-1 and TRBJ1-4; D uncertain. The V gene's germline CDR1 is SGHRS and CDR2 YFSETQ. This CDR3 is built from 14 residues. V lost 1 base to trimming and J lost 4 bases, with 8 bases between them. CDR3 region: CASSLNSLNEKLFF. As DNA, the CDR3 is TGCGCCAGCAGCTTGAACAGCCTTAATGAAAAACTGTTTTTT.

CDR3 in amino acids: CAWSVLVSGNDEQFF. Written as DNA, the CDR3 is TGTGCCTGGAGTGTACTGGTTAGCGGGAATGATGAGCAGTTCTTC. J is TRBJ2-1 and V is TRBV30, with 8 bases lining up with TRBD2. Germline CDR1 and CDR2: GTSNPN and SVGIG (reference sequence). The J segment lost 8 bases and the V segment lost 0 bases, leaving 9 bases of the junction unmatched. The CDR3 is made up of 15 amino acids.

The chain recombines TRBV5-6 with TRBJ1-2; 8 bases match TRBD1. Trimming removed 5 bases from V and 4 bases from J; junction bases left unmatched: 7. The CDR3 is 14 residues long. Germline CDR1 reads SGHDT; CDR2 reads YYEEEE. The CDR3 sequence: CASRPYDRGYGYTF. The CDR3 bases are TGTGCCAGCAGGCCCTACGACAGGGGCTATGGCTACACCTTC.

The J gene is TRBJ2-7, the V gene TRBV19; 10 bases map to TRBD2. Germline loops: CDR1 LNHDA, CDR2 SQIVND (reference sequence). The CDR3 sequence is 18 residues long. Losses at the gene ends were 4 bases for V and 2 bases for J; bases not matched to a gene: 14. The CDR3 region has the DNA TGTGCCAGTAGTAACCGAAGGGCTAGCGGGAGCGTAGCCTACGAGCAGTACTTC. Encoded protein: CASSNRRASGSVAYEQYF.

This sequence joins TRBV9 and TRBJ2-7, with 10 bases aligning to TRBD2. The CDR3 loop spans 16 amino acids. J was trimmed by 2 bases and V by 4 bases; bases with no gene match: 9. The germline V gene encodes CDR1 SGDLS and CDR2 YYNGEE. This chain's CDR3 is CASSPWTSGATYEQYF. CDR3 in DNA: TGTGCCAGCAGCCCTTGGACTAGCGGAGCCACCTACGAGCAGTACTTC. Filled out from reference TRBV9 and TRBJ2-7, the complete variable domain reads DSGVTQTPKHLITATGQRVTLRCSPRSGDLSVYWYQQSLDQGLQFLIQYYNGEERAKGNILERFSAQQFPDLHSELNLSSLELGDSALYFCASSPWTSGATYEQYFGPGTRLTVT.

This clone was recorded a few times. The V call is TRBV2, the J call TRBJ1-1; no firm D call. V was shortened by 7 bases and J by 2 bases, with 14 bases between the two germline ends. Germline lookup yields CDR1 SNHLY and CDR2 FYNNEI. The CDR3 spans 14 residues. CDR3 bases: TGTGCCAGCACCGTCGTAGCACTCAACACTGAAGCTTTCTTT. Amino acid sequence: CASTVVALNTEAFF.

V and J are TRBV28 and TRBJ2-2; D ambiguous. V shed 7 bases and J shed 6 bases, with 15 bases lying between them. The V gene's germline CDR1 is MDHEN and CDR2 SYDVKM. There are 14 residues in the CDR3. The CDR3 here is CASNNRGSPGELFF. The CDR3 DNA reads TGTGCCAGCAATAATCGCGGTTCGCCCGGGGAGCTGTTTTTT.

This chain uses TRBV30 with TRBJ2-3; the match to TRBD1 covers 9 bases. This CDR3 region has 15 residues. Germline V gene sequence: CDR1 GTSNPN, CDR2 SVGIG (reference sequence). The junction had 5 bases not matched to a gene; V was cut back by 2 bases and J by 2 bases. This CDR3 reads CAWSMTGGVTDTQYF. Here the CDR3 DNA reads TGTGCCTGGAGTATGACAGGGGGAGTCACAGATACGCAGTATTTT. The full variable domain, its missing parts supplied by reference TRBV30 and TRBJ2-3, is SQTIHQWPATLVQPVGSPLSLECTVEGTSNPNLYWYRQAAGRGLQLLFYSVGIGQISSEVPQNLSASRPQDRQFILSSKKLLLSDSGFYLCAWSMTGGVTDTQYFGPGTRLTVL.

The V gene is TRBV10-1, the J gene TRBJ1-1; TRBD1 matches at 7 bases. V lost 6 bases to trimming and J lost 6 bases; unmatched junction nucleotides: 7. This CDR3 spans 13 amino acids. Germline V gene lookup returns CDR1 WNHNN and CDR2 SYGVQD (reference sequence). The CDR3 spells CASSRQGMAEAFF. In DNA, the CDR3 is TGCGCCAGCAGCAGACAGGGTATGGCTGAAGCTTTCTTT.

V and J are TRBV9 and TRBJ2-7; 11 bases are shared with TRBD2. J gave up 0 bases and V 4 bases, and 6 bases lay outside the gene matches. Per the germline V gene, CDR1 is SGDLS and CDR2 is YYNGEE. The CDR3 totals 16 residues. The CDR3 spells CASSPRTSGHSYEQYF. The CDR3 nucleotides are TGTGCCAGCAGCCCCCGGACTAGCGGGCACTCCTACGAGCAGTACTTC.

The chain recombines TRBV2 with TRBJ2-7, with 10 positions matching TRBD2. The ends lost 3 bases at V and 1 base at J; junction bases unmatched: 12. The CDR3 has 18 amino acids. In germline, CDR1 is SNHLY, CDR2 FYNNEI. CDR3 nucleotide sequence: TGTGCCAGCAGTGACCCTAATCTAGCGGGGGCCTATTCCTACGAGCAGTACTTC. It specifies CASSDPNLAGAYSYEQYF.

The chain links TRBV7-8 to TRBJ1-6; D gene ambiguous. Germline loops: CDR1 SGHVS, CDR2 FQNEAQ. The ends were cut back, 3 bases at V and 6 bases at J, with 12 bases in the middle. The CDR3 has 15 amino acids. The CDR3 reads CASSFDGGSNSPLHF. CDR3 bases: TGTGCCAGCAGCTTCGACGGAGGATCTAATTCACCCCTCCACTTT.